Shown below are 10 T cell receptor beta chains from a single sample sequenced in a study of cytomegalovirus exposure and HLA in healthy donors. The PCR made use of 60 Vbeta and 13 Jbeta primers. Clones were read by immunoSEQ multiplex PCR, and TCRdb kept only the in-frame ones, dropping some. The table has 150,000 to 250,000 clones, roughly four fifths seen once. The sequenced sample consisted of PBMCs. These receptors were obtained from a young man in good health and CMV-seronegative.

This clone was seen only once. The chain carries TRBV28 and TRBJ1-4; D might be TRBD1 (5 bases). Germline CDR1 reads MDHEN; CDR2 reads SYDVKM. This CDR3 region has 14 residues. The V end was cut by 6 bases, the J end by 1 base, with 9 bases between. The CDR3 is CASSLTGTNEKLFF. The CDR3 DNA follows: TGTGCCAGCAGCCTTACAGGAACTAATGAAAAACTGTTTTTT.

V gene TRBV9 combines with J gene TRBJ2-1, with 10 bases identical to TRBD2. The CDR3 spans 19 residues. V gave up 0 bases and J gave up 4 bases; unmatched junction bases: 13. Germline CDR1 is SGDLS and CDR2 is YYNGEE. CDR3 DNA sequence: TGTGCCAGCAGCGTAGCTAGAGGACTAGCGGATAATAGGTACAATGAGCAGTTCTTC. Amino acid sequence: CASSVARGLADNRYNEQFF.

This clone is a singleton in its sample. The V call is TRBV5-1, the J call TRBJ2-2; the D gene is possibly TRBD2 (6 bases). The CDR3 spans 17 residues. The V end lost 0 bases, the J end lost 5 bases, and 17 bases lay between the germline ends. The germline V gene encodes CDR1 SGHRS and CDR2 YFSETQ. The CDR3, as DNA: TGCGCCAGCAGCTTGGAGTCAGGGAGGATGGGAACCGGGGAGCTGTTTTTT. Protein sequence: CASSLESGRMGTGELFF.

As to this clone: Germline and junction disagree at one end, which may indicate a read error. Other DNA sequences in this sample translate to the same CDR3. The gene calls are TRBV5-6 and TRBJ1-5; TRBD1 matches at 7 bases. The CDR3 sequence is 15 residues long. Germline V gives CDR1 SGHDT, CDR2 YYEEEE. The CDR3 loop reads CASSLQGGPNQPQHF. DNA for the CDR3: TGTGCCAGCAGCTTGCAAGGGGGCCCCAATCAGCCCCAACATTTT.

This clone has at least ten counts. The chain combines TRBV5-1 with TRBJ2-1; the match to TRBD2 covers 15 bases. The CDR3 runs to 17 residues. CDR1 is SGHRS, CDR2 YFSETQ, per germline. With 7 bases clipped from V and 1 base from J, the junction kept 6 bases outside the gene matches. The CDR3 sequence: CASSTGTSGRSYNEQFF. CDR3 sequence (DNA): TGCGCCAGCTCTACCGGGACTAGCGGGAGGTCCTACAATGAGCAGTTCTTC.

This clone was seen a handful of times. V gene TRBV7-2 combines with J gene TRBJ1-5; TRBD1 agrees at 7 bases. This CDR3 is 15 amino acids long. Germline values: CDR1 SGHTA, CDR2 FQGNSA. V trimming: 1 base; J trimming: 4 bases; junction bases outside the gene matches: 4. The DNA of the CDR3 is TGTGCCAGCAGCTTAGTACAGGGGAAAAATCAGCCCCAGCATTTT. This gives the protein CASSLVQGKNQPQHF.

The gene calls are TRBV15 and TRBJ1-6, with no clear D. The V gene's germline CDR1 is LNHNV and CDR2 YYDKDF (reference sequence). This CDR3 region has 15 residues. The ends were cut back, 0 bases at V and 8 bases at J, with 11 bases in the middle. CDR3: CATSREPLGDSPLHF. In DNA form, the CDR3 reads TGTGCCACCAGCAGAGAACCTCTCGGGGATTCACCCCTCCACTTT.

This chain joins TRBV19 and TRBJ2-7; the D gene is possibly TRBD2 (6 bases). With 10 bases removed from V and 9 bases from J, the gap between germline ends came to 16 bases. CDR3 length: 11 amino acids. The germline V gene encodes CDR1 LNHDA and CDR2 SQIVND (reference sequence). The chain's CDR3 is CATGGEGRQYF. CDR3 DNA: TGTGCCACCGGGGGTGAGGGGAGGCAGTACTTC.

V gene TRBV9 combines with J gene TRBJ2-2; D gene ambiguous. Trimming took off 4 bases at V and 3 bases at J, with 10 bases between the two ends. The CDR3 totals 14 residues. Germline V gives CDR1 SGDLS, CDR2 YYNGEE. The CDR3 loop reads CASSTPGYTGELFF. Here the CDR3 DNA reads TGTGCCAGCAGCACCCCGGGTTACACCGGGGAGCTGTTTTTT. Based on the CDR3 plus reference TRBV9 and TRBJ2-2, the full variable domain is DSGVTQTPKHLITATGQRVTLRCSPRSGDLSVYWYQQSLDQGLQFLIQYYNGEERAKGNILERFSAQQFPDLHSELNLSSLELGDSALYFCASSTPGYTGELFFGEGSRLTVL.

This clone has just one count. V gene TRBV18 combines with J gene TRBJ1-1; 7 bases align to TRBD1. The ends lost 3 bases at V and 6 bases at J; junction bases unmatched: 1. Germline CDR1 KGHSH, CDR2 LQKENI. This CDR3 is built from 12 residues. Here the CDR3 DNA reads TGTGCCAGCTCACCTCAGGGGGCTGAAGCTTTCTTT. This sequence encodes CASSPQGAEAFF.